Below, 21 T cell receptor beta chains from the same sample are listed, as sequenced in a study of identical twins. Each CDR3 protein gets one entry after TCRdb re-called the 5' RACE reads with MiXCR. This sample has fewer than 900,000 distinct CDR3 sequences, with 18% found just once. These sequences were also reported in another study, on T cells expressing NK-cell markers.

The specimen sequenced was PBMCs. All receptors derive from a woman aged 18 to 35 in good health.

In this sample, this clonotype turned up a few times. The chain couples TRBV3-1 to TRBJ2-2, with D perhaps being TRBD1 or TRBD2 (5 bases each). Germline lookup yields CDR1 LGHDT and CDR2 YNNKEL (reference sequence). This CDR3 is 16 amino acids long. V dropped 0 bases and J dropped 3 bases, with 11 bases sitting between them. Here the CDR3 DNA reads TGTGCCAGCAGCCAAGATCCGGGACGGCACACCGGGGAGCTGTTTTTT. This sequence encodes CASSQDPGRHTGELFF.

This chain uses TRBV11-3 with TRBJ2-2, with TRBD1 identical over 9 bases. Trimming cost V 1 base and J 10 bases; bases outside gene matches: 7. There are 15 residues in the CDR3. Germline V gene lookup returns CDR1 SGHNT and CDR2 YENEEA. The CDR3: CASSLAGTGFEELFF. For the CDR3, the DNA is TGTGCCAGCAGCTTAGCAGGGACAGGGTTTGAGGAGCTGTTTTTT.

This clonotype was found a few times. The chain has TRBV10-3 and TRBJ1-2, with D possibly matching TRBD1 (5 bases). CDR3 length: 13 amino acids. The V and J ends lost 7 bases and 3 bases respectively, with 12 bases between them. Germline CDR1 and CDR2: ENHRY and SYGVKD. CDR3 in DNA: TGTGCCATCACCGGGGACGGGTACTATGGCTACACCTTC. Translation gives CAITGDGYYGYTF.

This clonotype was recorded a few times. This rearrangement joins TRBV20-1 to TRBJ2-3, with a possible D match to TRBD2 (5 bases). This CDR3 is built from 12 residues. V was pared by 6 bases and J by 2 bases, with 9 bases between. Germline CDR1 reads DFQATT; CDR2 reads SNEGSKA (reference sequence). The CDR3 nucleotides are TGCAGTGCCCAGCGGATCACAGATACGCAGTATTTT. It yields the protein CSAQRITDTQYF.

J is TRBJ2-1 and V is TRBV20-1, with 13 bases that match TRBD2. The CDR3 extends over 17 amino acids. V gave up 3 bases and J gave up 0 bases; unmatched junction bases: 5. The germline V gene has CDR1 DFQATT and CDR2 SNEGSKA (reference sequence). This CDR3 is CSASTSGRVFSYNEQFF. In nucleotides, the CDR3 is TGCAGTGCTAGTACTAGCGGGAGGGTATTCTCCTACAATGAGCAGTTCTTC.

This clonotype was seen more than once but under ten times. V is TRBV20-1 and J is TRBJ2-1; D perhaps matches TRBD2 (6 bases). The CDR3 sequence is 14 residues long. The V gene's germline CDR1 is DFQATT and CDR2 SNEGSKA (reference sequence). V lost 6 bases, J lost 8 bases, and 20 bases lay in between. CDR3: CSASEDYRGDEQFF. The CDR3 coding sequence is TGCAGTGCCAGTGAGGACTATCGGGGCGATGAGCAGTTCTTC.

As DNA, the CDR3 is TGTGCCAGCAGTTCCCAGGGTCGGTCGAGCGAGCAGTACTTC. Translated, it gives CASSSQGRSSEQYF. The rearrangement links TRBV6-5 to TRBJ2-7, with D tentatively TRBD1 (5 bases). The CDR3 is 14 residues long. Trimming cost V 4 bases and J 6 bases, with 16 bases left between them. Germline V gene sequence: CDR1 MNHEY, CDR2 SVGAGI.

The chain is built from TRBV7-9 and TRBJ2-7; TRBD1 aligns across 10 bases. The CDR3 loop spans 14 amino acids. V lost 4 bases to trimming and J lost 6 bases; unmatched junction nucleotides: 6. The V gene's germline CDR1 is SEHNR and CDR2 FQNEAQ (reference sequence). The CDR3 loop is CASSSGTGALEQYF. The CDR3 DNA reads as TGTGCCAGCAGCTCCGGGACAGGGGCTCTCGAGCAGTACTTC.

The J gene is TRBJ2-1, the V gene TRBV6-2 or TRBV6-3; 9 bases agree with TRBD2. Germline V gene sequence: CDR1 MNHEY, CDR2 SVGEGT. V lost 10 bases, J lost 9 bases, and 13 bases stayed unmatched. The CDR3 is 14 amino acids. Written as DNA, the CDR3 is TGTGCCATCGCCAGGCTAGCGGGAAGTGGTGAGCAGTTCTTC. Translated: CAIARLAGSGEQFF.

CDR3 loop: CASSLIRDRGYEQYF. CDR3 nucleotides: TGTGCCAGCAGTTTAATCCGGGACAGGGGCTACGAGCAGTACTTC. The chain links TRBV6-5 to TRBJ2-7, with TRBD1 matching over 10 bases. The CDR3 totals 15 residues. V dropped 4 bases and J dropped 3; count of bases not matched to a gene: 6. From germline, CDR1 is MNHEY and CDR2 SVGAGI.

Written as DNA, the CDR3 is TGTGCCAGCAGCTCCCTACTAGCGGGGGGTACGACAGATACGCAGTATTTT. Its protein is CASSSLLAGGTTDTQYF. The chain couples TRBV7-9 to TRBJ2-3; 12 bases agree with TRBD2. This CDR3 contains 17 residues. The V segment lost 4 bases and the J segment 3 bases; nucleotides outside the gene matches: 8. CDR1 and CDR2 from the germline V gene are SEHNR and FQNEAQ (reference sequence).

This clonotype was picked up a small number of times. The rearrangement links TRBV20-1 to TRBJ1-1, with D unresolved. V lost 5 bases and J lost 4, with 14 bases in between. This CDR3 is 13 amino acids long. Germline CDR1 is DFQATT and CDR2 is SNEGSKA (reference sequence). The CDR3 spells CSAPGPWGTEAFF. CDR3 nucleotide sequence: TGCAGTGCTCCGGGCCCCTGGGGCACTGAAGCTTTCTTT.

The V call is TRBV20-1, the J call TRBJ1-6; 7 nucleotides line up with TRBD1. The CDR3 runs to 13 residues. Looked up from germline, CDR1 is DFQATT and CDR2 is SNEGSKA (reference sequence). V shed 6 bases, J shed 7 bases, and the junction held 6 bases outside the gene matches. The CDR3: CSAHRDSNSPLHF. DNA of the CDR3: TGCAGTGCCCACCGGGACAGCAATTCACCCCTCCACTTT.

The rearrangement uses TRBV12-3 or TRBV12-4 and TRBJ1-1; no clear D. The V end lost 0 bases, the J end lost 3 bases, and 5 bases lay between the germline ends. The CDR3 runs to 13 residues. Here the CDR3 reads CASSLARYTEAFF. In DNA form, the CDR3 reads TGTGCCAGCAGTTTAGCGAGGTACACTGAAGCTTTCTTT.

J is TRBJ1-1 and V is TRBV5-6; TRBD1 might be the D (5 bases). CDR1 SGHDT and CDR2 YYEEEE come from the germline V gene. The CDR3 contains 14 residues. The V end lost 3 bases, the J end lost 4 bases, and 13 bases lay between the germline ends. The CDR3 nucleotides are TGTGCCAGCAGCTGGGGCCCGGGTAGCACTGAAGCTTTCTTT. Translated, it gives CASSWGPGSTEAFF.

This chain links TRBV7-9 with TRBJ1-1, with D possibly being TRBD1 (6 bases). In germline, CDR1 is SEHNR, CDR2 FQNEAQ (reference sequence). This CDR3 comprises 16 residues. Trimming shortened V by 4 bases and J by 0 bases, and 15 bases separated the two germline ends. The CDR3 nucleotides are TGTGCCAGCAGCTCCGGGACACCCACCATGAACACTGAAGCTTTCTTT. Its protein is CASSSGTPTMNTEAFF.

This clonotype has just a few counts. The rearrangement joins TRBV7-2 to TRBJ2-4, with TRBD1 as a possible D gene (5 bases). Germline V gives CDR1 SGHTA, CDR2 FQGNSA. The CDR3 loop spans 15 amino acids. V was cut by 1 base and J by 5 bases, with 12 bases left in between. The CDR3 DNA reads TGTGCCAGCAGCTTAGTACAAGGGGCCGAAAACATTCAGTACTTC. Protein: CASSLVQGAENIQYF.

This clonotype was counted a few times. This chain joins TRBV15 and TRBJ1-4; the D gene is possibly TRBD1 (5 bases). Deletions cut 7 bases from V and 6 bases from J, with 12 bases between. This CDR3 is built from 13 residues. The germline V gene encodes CDR1 LNHNV and CDR2 YYDKDF (reference sequence). The CDR3 protein is CATTTGRDEKLFF. For the CDR3, the DNA is TGTGCCACCACCACAGGAAGGGATGAAAAACTGTTTTTT.

This clonotype has more than one count but fewer than ten. This chain uses TRBV20-1 with TRBJ2-1, with D maybe TRBD2 (5 bases). The CDR3 loop spans 18 amino acids. V dropped 5 bases and J dropped 1 base, with 24 bases sitting between them. The germline CDR1 and CDR2 sequences are DFQATT and SNEGSKA (reference sequence). The CDR3 here is CSASTTAFGARSYNEQFF. CDR3 bases: TGCAGTGCTTCGACTACTGCTTTCGGAGCGAGGTCCTACAATGAGCAGTTCTTC.

The V call is TRBV5-1, the J call TRBJ2-2, with D possibly being TRBD2 (6 bases). Germline V gene sequence: CDR1 SGHRS, CDR2 YFSETQ. The V end was cut by 5 bases, the J end by 3 bases, with 17 bases between. This CDR3 is 16 amino acids long. This CDR3 is CASRPAGPGHTGELFF. The CDR3 nucleotides read TGCGCCAGCAGACCAGCGGGCCCCGGGCACACCGGGGAGCTGTTTTTT.

This clonotype has at least ten counts. CDR3 sequence: CATSDSGTLNEQFF. For the CDR3, the DNA is TGTGCCACCAGTGATTCCGGGACCCTGAATGAGCAGTTCTTC. The J gene is TRBJ2-1, the V gene TRBV24-1; D tentatively reads TRBD1 or TRBD2 (5 bases each). V lost 2 bases, J lost 7 bases, and 11 bases lay in between. The CDR3 spans 14 residues. Germline CDR1 KGHDR, CDR2 SFDVKD.